Following are 6 T cell receptor beta chains from one sample sequenced in a study of cytomegalovirus exposure and HLA in healthy donors. Sequencing used immunoSEQ multiplex PCR; TCRdb keeps in-frame clones, though not all of them. The table has some 90,000 clones, 95% to 97% seen once; the top ten hold roughly 0.82%. The sample was PBMCs. These receptors all stem from a man aged 18 to 29 in good health and CMV-seronegative.

The chain couples TRBV5-1 to TRBJ1-3; D gene ambiguous. CDR1 SGHRS and CDR2 YFSETQ come from the germline V gene. CDR3 length equals 14 residues. The germline V and J ends were trimmed by 5 bases and 1 base, with 10 bases remaining between them. Here the CDR3 reads CASRESSSGNTIYF. Here the CDR3 DNA reads TGCGCCAGCAGGGAGTCATCGTCTGGAAACACCATATATTTT. The full variable domain, completed using reference TRBV5-1 and TRBJ1-3, is KAGVTQTPRYLIKTRGQQVTLSCSPISGHRSVSWYQQTPGQGLQFLFEYFSETQRNKGNFPGRFSGRQFSNSRSEMNVSTLELGDSALYLCASRESSSGNTIYFGEGSWLTVV.

This clone showed up just once. V and J are TRBV10-2 and TRBJ1-5; 7 bases match TRBD1. V shed 6 bases and J 9 bases; nucleotides not matched to a gene: 8. Germline CDR1 and CDR2: WSHSY and SAAADI. The CDR3 length is 13 residues. The CDR3 nucleotides read TGCGCCAGCAGCTTACAGGGGCCGCGGCCCCAGCATTTT. Translated: CASSLQGPRPQHF.

This chain connects TRBV27 to TRBJ2-3, with unresolved D. The CDR3 spans 13 residues. The V end lost 3 bases, the J end lost 2 bases, and 6 bases lay between the germline ends. Germline-derived CDR1 and CDR2 are MNHEY and SMNVEV (reference sequence). CDR3: CASSFILTDTQYF. CDR3 bases: TGTGCCAGCAGTTTTATTCTCACAGATACGCAGTATTTT.

The chain uses TRBV7-2 and TRBJ2-1; D is perhaps TRBD2 (6 bases). Germline values: CDR1 SGHTA, CDR2 FQGNSA. There are 15 residues in the CDR3. V shed 5 bases and J shed 3 bases, with 14 bases lying between them. DNA for the CDR3: TGTGCCAGCAGCCGGAGTTTGGGGGGCTACAATGAGCAGTTCTTC. This encodes CASSRSLGGYNEQFF.

The rearrangement links TRBV20-1 to TRBJ2-4, with D hard to call. Germline V gives CDR1 DFQATT, CDR2 SNEGSKA (reference sequence). Trimming stripped 4 bases from V and 7 bases from J, with 8 bases between. This CDR3 has 11 amino acids. The CDR3 is CSATETNIQYF. The CDR3 DNA follows: TGCAGTGCTACGGAGACTAACATTCAGTACTTC.

The chain uses TRBV7-9 and TRBJ2-5; TRBD1 agrees at 7 bases. The CDR3 has 14 amino acids. The germline CDR1 and CDR2 sequences are SEHNR and FQNEAQ (reference sequence). V lost 5 bases, J lost 4 bases, and 7 bases stayed unmatched. For the CDR3, the DNA is TGTGCCAGCAGCCCTACTTGGACAGGAGAGACCCAGTACTTC. Protein sequence: CASSPTWTGETQYF.